This T cell receptor beta chain was recovered during a study of OX40 agonist ivuxolimab in advanced cancers. The table came from immunoSEQ multiplex PCR; TCRdb's copy has only in-frame clones and leaves some out. The data contain 30,000 or so clones, around 80% of them singletons. V shed 5 bases, J shed 5 bases, and the junction held 18 bases outside the gene matches. Germline V gene lookup returns CDR1 GTSNPN and CDR2 SVGIG (reference sequence). The CDR3 length is 17 residues. The chain links TRBV30 to TRBJ1-1; 9 nucleotides match TRBD1. Material: CD4+ or CD8+ T cells sorted from blood, obtained in a trial of the OX40 agonist ivuxolimab. The TCR sequence derives from an adult with an advanced solid tumor such as melanoma, head and neck, liver or kidney cancer. Written as DNA, the CDR3 is TGTGCCTGGTCTACAGGGGGCCCAAGCTTCTACGGGACTGAAGCTTTCTTT. It yields the protein CAWSTGGPSFYGTEAFF.